The 18 T cell receptor beta chains given below trace back to one sample, sequenced in a study of blood T cell repertoires in COVID-19. Measured with immunoSEQ multiplex PCR; TCRdb has only the in-frame clones, and not every one. The sample lists about 200,000 clones, 70% to 90% occurring once. Sequencing was done on a sample of peripheral blood. These receptors came from a woman aged 80 or older with acute or convalescent COVID-19.

The chain employs TRBV6-5 and TRBJ2-7, with D perhaps matching TRBD2 (7 bases). Trimming cost V 7 bases and J 6 bases, with 22 bases left between them. Germline CDR1 is MNHEY and CDR2 is SVGAGI. The CDR3 covers 15 residues. The CDR3 sequence is CASTMGGLLSGEQYF. CDR3 bases: TGTGCCAGCACGATGGGGGGGCTCCTTTCCGGCGAGCAGTACTTC.

The J gene is TRBJ2-7, the V gene TRBV7-8; weak D call: TRBD2 (6 bases). This CDR3 has 16 amino acids. Germline assignment: CDR1 SGHVS and CDR2 FQNEAQ. The V end lost 1 base, the J end lost 5 bases, and 18 bases lay between the germline ends. CDR3 sequence: CASSLDQGGAVHEQYF. DNA for the CDR3: TGTGCCAGCAGCTTAGACCAGGGCGGGGCGGTGCACGAGCAGTACTTC.

The CDR3 region has the DNA TGCGCCAGCAGCGGGGGGGGCGCCTATAATTCACCCCTCCACTTT. Encoded protein: CASSGGGAYNSPLHF. The chain joins TRBV4-1 to TRBJ1-6; a possible D gene is TRBD1 (6 bases). This CDR3 has 15 amino acids. Germline loops: CDR1 MGHRA, CDR2 YSYEKL. V was cut by 5 bases and J by 2 bases, with 10 bases left in between.

The chain is built from TRBV5-6 and TRBJ2-7; no definite D call. Germline V lookup: CDR1 SGHDT, CDR2 YYEEEE. Trimming took off 2 bases at V and 6 bases at J, with 18 bases between the two ends. This CDR3 region has 15 residues. The CDR3 reads CASSLSWSIAPEQYF. The CDR3 DNA sequence: TGTGCCAGCAGCTTATCCTGGAGCATCGCCCCCGAGCAGTACTTC.

V gene TRBV7-6 combines with J gene TRBJ2-5; 7 bases match TRBD1. The CDR3 sequence is 13 residues long. The germline V gene encodes CDR1 SGHVS and CDR2 FNYEAQ. The junction had 5 bases not matched to a gene; V was cut back by 5 bases and J by 5 bases. CDR3 protein: CASSPGQLETQYF. In DNA form, the CDR3 reads TGTGCCAGCAGCCCGGGACAGTTGGAGACCCAGTACTTC. Using reference TRBV7-6 and TRBJ2-5 for the parts outside the CDR3, the full variable domain is GAGVSQSPRYKVTKRGQDVALRCDPISGHVSLYWYRQALGQGPEFLTYFNYEAQQDKSGLPNDRFSAERPEGSISTLTIQRTEQRDSAMYRCASSPGQLETQYFGPGTRLLVL.

This sequence joins TRBV11-3 and TRBJ1-3; D unresolved. Trimming stripped 1 base from V and 3 bases from J, with 10 bases between. The CDR3 runs 15 residues. Germline CDR1 reads SGHNT; CDR2 reads YENEEA. CDR3 DNA sequence: TGTGCCAGCAGCTTAGGACTCATTTATGGAAACACCATATATTTT. Its translation: CASSLGLIYGNTIYF.

This chain uses TRBV11-3 with TRBJ1-2; TRBD1 is a possible D gene (5 bases). Germline lookup yields CDR1 SGHNT and CDR2 YENEEA. Trimming took off 7 bases at V and 5 bases at J, with 14 bases between the two ends. CDR3 length: 13 residues. The CDR3 DNA reads TGTGCCAGCACCCCCAGGGCAGGATATGGCTACACCTTC. Translated, it gives CASTPRAGYGYTF.

This sequence joins TRBV10-3 and TRBJ2-1, with 10 positions matching TRBD2. With 6 bases clipped from V and 9 bases from J, the junction kept 11 bases outside the gene matches. CDR1 and CDR2 (germline): ENHRY, SYGVKD. This CDR3 contains 15 residues. Written as DNA, the CDR3 is TGTGCCATCAGAGAAGAAGCGGGGGGGCATGTTGAGCAGTTCTTC. Translation gives CAIREEAGGHVEQFF.

J is TRBJ1-4 and V is TRBV18, with 8 positions matching TRBD1. The CDR3 spans 14 residues. Losses at the gene ends were 4 bases for V and 5 bases for J; bases not matched to a gene: 3. The germline V gene has CDR1 KGHSH and CDR2 LQKENI. In nucleotides, the CDR3 is TGTGCCAGCTCACAGAACAGGGGGAATGAAAAACTGTTTTTT. Translation: CASSQNRGNEKLFF.

This chain links TRBV5-4 with TRBJ1-2; D is perhaps TRBD1 (5 bases). The CDR3 totals 17 residues. Germline V lookup: CDR1 SGHNT, CDR2 YYREEE (reference sequence). Trimming stripped 4 bases from V and 7 bases from J, with 26 bases between. The CDR3 here is CASSPQAPTVSLGGYTF. The CDR3 nucleotides are TGTGCCAGCAGCCCCCAAGCCCCGACAGTTAGTCTGGGTGGCTACACCTTC.

The chain links TRBV2 to TRBJ1-3; no clear D gene. The CDR3 contains 15 residues. Deletions cut 2 bases from V and 2 bases from J, with 10 bases between. CDR1 is SNHLY and CDR2 is FYNNEI in the germline V gene. This chain's CDR3 is CASSEFRETGNTIYF. Written as DNA, the CDR3 is TGTGCCAGCAGTGAATTCCGGGAAACTGGAAACACCATATATTTT.

This chain joins TRBV10-1 and TRBJ2-3, with D possibly TRBD2 on 6 matching bases. Germline V CDR1 and CDR2: WNHNN, SYGVQD (reference sequence). V lost 0 bases, J lost 0 bases, and 22 bases lay in between. This CDR3 contains 20 residues. CDR3 sequence reads: CASSESNGGNLLSSTDTQYF. CDR3 sequence (DNA): TGCGCCAGCAGTGAGTCGAATGGGGGGAATCTACTCTCTAGCACAGATACGCAGTATTTT.

V usage is TRBV6-5 and J usage is TRBJ1-2; 9 nucleotides agree with TRBD1. J lost 10 bases, V lost 0 bases, and 9 bases had no gene match. The CDR3 is 15 amino acids. The germline CDR1 and CDR2 sequences are MNHEY and SVGAGI. The CDR3 sequence: CASSYSIGTGSDYTF. The CDR3 coding sequence is TGTGCCAGCAGTTACTCCATTGGGACAGGGAGTGACTACACCTTC.

The chain combines TRBV11-2 with TRBJ1-1, with a tentative D call TRBD1 (6 bases). CDR1 and CDR2 (germline): SGHAT, FQNNGV. The ends were cut back, 1 base at V and 4 bases at J, with 13 bases in the middle. CDR3 length: 15 residues. The CDR3 sequence is CASSLGRGPSTEAFF. In nucleotides, the CDR3 is TGTGCCAGCAGCTTAGGGCGGGGGCCAAGCACTGAAGCTTTCTTT.

This chain joins TRBV5-6 and TRBJ1-1; perhaps TRBD1 as D (6 bases). The V gene's germline CDR1 is SGHDT and CDR2 YYEEEE. This CDR3 is 17 amino acids long. V gave up 2 bases and J gave up 0 bases, with 17 bases separating them. CDR3 residues: CASSFETGEPMNTEAFF. CDR3 DNA sequence: TGTGCCAGCAGCTTTGAGACAGGCGAACCGATGAACACTGAAGCTTTCTTT.

The rearrangement links TRBV9 to TRBJ2-1; 10 positions agree with TRBD2. The length of the CDR3 is 16 residues. The germline CDR1 and CDR2 sequences are SGDLS and YYNGEE. Germline trimming cut 0 bases from V and 9 bases from J; bases unmatched to any gene: 9. CDR3 residues: CASSVGSSGRVAEQFF. CDR3 nucleotides: TGTGCCAGCAGCGTAGGGTCTAGCGGGAGAGTGGCTGAGCAGTTCTTC.

The chain joins TRBV5-6 to TRBJ1-2, with 7 bases aligning to TRBD1. CDR1 is SGHDT, CDR2 YYEEEE, per germline. The CDR3 runs to 14 residues. V lost 0 bases and J lost 7; bases outside the gene matches: 6. In DNA form, the CDR3 reads TGTGCCAGCAGCTTGGCCGAGGGGGCGGGTGGCTACACCTTC. This sequence encodes CASSLAEGAGGYTF.

The rearrangement joins TRBV7-6 to TRBJ2-7; the match to TRBD1 covers 8 bases. Germline V gene sequence: CDR1 SGHVS, CDR2 FNYEAQ. The CDR3 extends over 15 amino acids. Trimming at V came to 1 base and at J to 3 bases, leaving 5 bases not matched to a gene. The CDR3 here is CASSLVGQGNYEQYF. CDR3 sequence (DNA): TGTGCCAGCAGCTTAGTTGGACAGGGAAACTACGAGCAGTACTTC.